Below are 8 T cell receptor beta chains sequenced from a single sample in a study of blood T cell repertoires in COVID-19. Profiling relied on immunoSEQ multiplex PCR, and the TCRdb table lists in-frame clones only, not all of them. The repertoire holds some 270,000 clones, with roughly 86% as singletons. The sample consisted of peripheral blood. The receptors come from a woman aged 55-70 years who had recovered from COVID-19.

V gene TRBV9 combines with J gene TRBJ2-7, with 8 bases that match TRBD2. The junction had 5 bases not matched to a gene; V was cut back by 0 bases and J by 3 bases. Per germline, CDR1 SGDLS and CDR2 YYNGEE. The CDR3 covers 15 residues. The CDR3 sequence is CASSVAGGGLYEQYF. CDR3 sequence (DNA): TGTGCCAGCAGCGTAGCTGGCGGGGGGCTCTACGAGCAGTACTTC.

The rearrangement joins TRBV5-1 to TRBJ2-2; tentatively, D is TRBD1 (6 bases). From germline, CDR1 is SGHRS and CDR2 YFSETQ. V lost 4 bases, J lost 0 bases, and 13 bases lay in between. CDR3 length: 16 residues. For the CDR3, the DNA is TGCGCCAGCAGCAATTCCGGGACATCGAACACCGGGGAGCTGTTTTTT. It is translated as CASSNSGTSNTGELFF.

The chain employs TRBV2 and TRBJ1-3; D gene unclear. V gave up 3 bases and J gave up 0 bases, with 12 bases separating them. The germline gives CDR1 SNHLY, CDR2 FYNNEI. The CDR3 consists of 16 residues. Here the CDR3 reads CASSEYRSSSGNTIYF. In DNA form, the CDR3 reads TGTGCCAGCAGTGAGTACCGGTCGAGCTCTGGAAACACCATATATTTT.

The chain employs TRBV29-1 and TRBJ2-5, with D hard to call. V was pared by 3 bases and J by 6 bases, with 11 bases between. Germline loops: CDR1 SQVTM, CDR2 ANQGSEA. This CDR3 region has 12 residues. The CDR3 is CSVEVGKKTQYF. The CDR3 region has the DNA TGCAGCGTTGAGGTTGGCAAGAAGACCCAGTACTTC.

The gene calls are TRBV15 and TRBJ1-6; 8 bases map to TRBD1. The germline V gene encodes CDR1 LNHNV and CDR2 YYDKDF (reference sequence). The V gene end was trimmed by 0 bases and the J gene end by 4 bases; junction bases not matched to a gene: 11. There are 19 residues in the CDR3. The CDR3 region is CATSRDFLDRGGYNSPLHF. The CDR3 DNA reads TGTGCCACCAGCAGAGATTTTTTAGACAGGGGCGGATATAATTCACCCCTCCACTTT.

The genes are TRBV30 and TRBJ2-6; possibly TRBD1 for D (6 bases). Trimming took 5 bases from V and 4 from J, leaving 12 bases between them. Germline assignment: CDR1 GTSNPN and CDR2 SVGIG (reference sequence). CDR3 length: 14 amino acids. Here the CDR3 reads CAWPTGLGANVLTF. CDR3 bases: TGTGCCTGGCCCACAGGGCTCGGGGCCAACGTCCTGACTTTC.

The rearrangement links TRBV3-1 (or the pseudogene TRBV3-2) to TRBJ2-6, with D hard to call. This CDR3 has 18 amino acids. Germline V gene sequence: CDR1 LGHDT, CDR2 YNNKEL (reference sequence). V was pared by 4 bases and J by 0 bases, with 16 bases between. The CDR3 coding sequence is TGTGCCAGCAGCCCGGTTTACCGTTTGGTCTCTGGGGCCAACGTCCTGACTTTC. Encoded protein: CASSPVYRLVSGANVLTF.

CDR3 DNA: TGTGCCAGCAGTTTGGGGCTTTATAGCAATCAGCCCCAGCATTTT. Protein product: CASSLGLYSNQPQHF. The chain joins TRBV27 to TRBJ1-5; possibly TRBD1 for D (5 bases). The V gene lost 3 bases and the J gene lost 0 bases, with 9 bases spanning the gap. The germline gives CDR1 MNHEY, CDR2 SMNVEV (reference sequence). There are 15 residues in the CDR3.